This T cell receptor (beta chain) was identified during a study of shared clonotypes between healthy human individuals (dated by TCRdb to 2019 to 2021). The study in broad terms: Three men and two women, aged 18 to 49 years, made up the cohort. Per donor, three plates each were used for CD4 naive and CD4 memory, two for CD8 naive, and one for CD8 memory. The study deeply sequenced blood TCR repertoires of five healthy adults to estimate repertoire size and the extent of clonotype sharing between individuals. Each donor's leukapheresis produced roughly between roughly 0.9 and 8.9 billion PBMCs. To increase sequencing depth and limit assay-specific biases, TCR repertoire library preparation and sequencing were carried out by different laboratories using diverse techniques. What the authors observed across the whole study: Incomplete sequencing was indicated by rarefaction of sorted-subset datasets, despite the large sequencing depth. When a few donors were compared, the shared fraction of clonotypes was 5% to 6.5% for naive CD4, 3.5% for naive CD8, 2.3% for memory CD4, and about 0.36% for memory CD8. Only blood was sampled, and tissue TCR repertoires likely differ from those in blood. Based on pairwise subsampling, the degree of clonotype sharing among donors was expected to be affected by sequencing depth. The genetic and exposure-history diversity represented was limited by the small number of donors. Compared with non-shared clonotypes, clonotypes shared by all four sorted-subset donors had higher generation probabilities. Naive subsets generally had larger estimated clonotype richness than memory subsets.

Unmatched junction bases come to 6, with V trimmed by 4 bases and J by 7 bases. From its cysteine to its phenylalanine, the CDR3 spans 13 amino acids. Only the CDR3 DNA stays, 39 bases, in frame from base 1. Per the germline V gene, SGHRS is the CDR1 and YFSETQ is the CDR2. Donors were healthy HIV-negative adults with no recently reported acute infections or vaccinations. Every donor was a Caucasian adult residing in Nashville, Tennessee, USA. CD4+ T cells were enriched by magnetic negative selection, after which naive cells were positively selected on CD45RA and the negative fraction was taken as the memory subset. Blood was obtained by leukapheresis, after which PBMCs were separated by Ficoll-Histopaque density gradient centrifugation and cryopreserved in liquid nitrogen vapor phase. Analytical flow cytometry was used to check the purity and quantity of each magnetically sorted T cell population. Each sorted fraction had its genomic DNA isolated and then quantified by UV absorbance on a Nanodrop 2000c.

Using the deep immunoSEQ assay, multiplex PCR amplified TCR CDR3 regions from genomic DNA. For each cell subset, the extracted genomic DNA was distributed evenly across all wells of several immunoSEQ 96-well plates, and each plate served as one replicate. For sorted subsets, each replicate PCR was loaded with 200 ng genomic DNA, equivalent to some 31,000 T cell genomes. Purified libraries were quantified with a Qubit 3.0 fluorometer, sized on a Bioanalyzer 2100, and re-quantified with the KAPA Library Quantification kit. Every immunoSEQ 96-well plate was sequenced on a dedicated single-read 150-cycle Illumina NextSeq 550 flow cell. The published analysis was carried out like this. Because the immunoSEQ output included only junctional sequences and no quality scores, the filtering could not be the same as the filtering used for full-length reads. Sequences were annotated with PyIR, a Python wrapper for IgBLAST v1.9, and V/J genes and CDR3 were assigned using IMGT germline references. Any read was removed if the V/J assignment was weak (E-value above 1e-6), the CDR3 was missing, or the read contained stop codons, out-of-frame junctions, or ambiguous translated residues. V3J clonotypes were defined as sequences sharing an identical inferred V gene, J gene, and CDR3 amino acid sequence. To compute the percentage overlap between repertoires, the number of shared unique clonotypes was divided by the size of the smaller repertoire. Richness of each repertoire was evaluated using RTK rarefaction, the Chao1 estimator, and Recon v2.1 estimates of unobserved clonotypes. Generation probabilities were computed with OLGA for all TCRbeta clonotypes obtained by the gDNA method from several donors. The table comes from immuneACCESS by way of TCRdb, which keeps in-frame sequences with V and J called. Part of the clones is missing from these tables; in studies checked, under half for an unresolved V gene and the rest for unknown reasons. Clone size and the V and J calls come from that table; the DNA yielded D and trimming. Across this sample there are a few million clones, with 90% to 95% seen only once. The ten biggest clones cover 0.39% of the sample.

As concerns this clone: The antigen this receptor binds is unknown. One base away there is no much larger clone; base qualities are not given.

The sequenced sample consisted of naive CD4+ T cells from PBMCs. The sample's cell subset or site label is to be understood as: CD45RA+ positively selected. The chain employs TRBV5-1 and TRBJ2-7; TRBD2 agrees with 9 junctional bases. The TCR sequence derives from a man aged 18 to 30 in good health. Some clones in this sample may be carry-over from other donors' samples. The CDR3 protein sequence reads: CASSRGLAIEQYF. The nucleotide sequence reads TGCGCCAGCAGCCGGGGACTAGCAATAGAGCAGTACTTC.